This T cell receptor beta chain originates from a study of cytomegalovirus exposure and HLA in healthy donors (dated by TCRdb to 2016 to 2017). About the full investigation: An earlier analysis of 550 to 700 of the donors reported approximately 270 Gb of sequence data and 100 million to 140 million unique TCR beta sequences from about 179 million T cells. About 280 gigabases of sequencing data and approximately 92 million unique TCR sequences made up an early release that covered around 640 HLA-typed donors. Of the roughly 400 genotyped donors, around 81% fell in the genetic ancestry cluster associated with self-reported Caucasian donors. The study was designed to test whether signatures of past pathogen exposure could be identified by cataloging public T cell receptors. The study used immunosequencing to profile the T cell repertoires of approximately 630 subjects and linked those repertoires to cytomegalovirus serostatus. In addition to the first cohort of around 670 subjects, a separate validation cohort of approximately 110 different subjects was used. To predict cytomegalovirus infection status, the study brought together high-throughput TCR immunosequencing, statistical association of individual TCRs with disease status, and machine learning. To study patterns of TCR occurrence, a later analysis re-analyzed previously published TCR beta repertoires from 666 donors and added high-resolution HLA genotyping. The later analysis used no new phenotypic data to find candidate immune exposures, relying instead on TCR beta sequences and their occurrence across donors. An earlier analysis of around 540 of the donors applied high-throughput TCR beta sequencing to assess whether each TCR beta V gene segment acted as functional or pseudogenic. Donor age, sex, ethnicity and CMV serostatus were compiled alongside the repertoire data. In a later genetic analysis, genome-wide SNP genotypes for about 55% of the 666 donors were used, and that subset was treated as a discovery cohort. Every discovery cohort repertoire had been produced on one sequencing platform. Both class I and class II loci were covered by HLA typing, at four-digit resolution. The number of typed donors differed by locus: about 620-630 for A, B, C, DRB1 and DQB1; 500 to 550 for DQA1; 606 for DPA1; and some 470 for DPB1. A handful of DR-DQ haplotypes were handled as single units for association and clustering because linkage in the cohort was strong. On average, roughly 250,000 unique TCR beta nucleotide sequences were sequenced per donor among some 430 genotyped donors of the cohort, with roughly 18% of those sequences being non-productive. What the work shows at the level of the full study, not this receptor alone: An earlier analysis of several hundred of the donors showed that most TCR beta V segments appeared in productive rearrangements either about 90% or about 30% of the time, which broadly matched IMGT annotations. A further reported finding was that TCR beta sequences accurately predicted the HLA-A and HLA-B alleles for most subjects in the first cohort. In a later analysis, the rate of TCR association differed among HLA loci, with DRB1 alleles having the most associated TCRs and HLA-C alleles having the fewest. In vitro tests confirmed that a few of the cytomegalovirus-associated TCR beta chains recognize cytomegalovirus antigens. Because some donors lacked HLA typing at each locus, the association tests relied only on the typed subset. Assigning TCR associations to individual alleles was difficult when HLA alleles, especially DR and DQ, strongly co-occurred. A total of 164 TCR beta chains were listed by the study as associated with cytomegalovirus. Immune exposure information for the cohort was limited to CMV serostatus. The authors suggested that the approach could potentially be generalized to other disease states and immunological phenotypes. The 87-base-pair reads could not distinguish some IMGT-functional V segments, including TRBV6-2 and TRBV6-3, so those segments were excluded. The sequencing pipeline was judged likely to have produced a cluster of highly shared sequence variants as a technical artifact. Most CMV-associated TCR beta chains appeared to be HLA-restricted in a later analysis, and the HLA associations seemed to be driven largely by CMV exposure. A later analysis associated 15,000 to 20,000 TCR beta sequences with specific HLA alleles at a false discovery rate of 0.05. Correlated functional status among segregating V segments might reflect linkage disequilibrium, but an unknown experimental factor could not be ruled out. According to a later analysis, parvovirus B19, influenza, CMV and Epstein-Barr virus appeared linked to several top co-occurrence clusters. In both the original and validation cohorts, the classifier was reported to diagnose cytomegalovirus status with high specificity and sensitivity. An association between a missense DCLRE1C variant and V-gene and J-gene trimming of TCR beta chains was found in a later genetic analysis and replicated in an independent cohort. Sequencing depth was assumed to be roughly uniform across donors in the presence/absence analyses, though that assumption may not hold. In a later analysis, HLA-associated TCR beta chains showed more clonal expansion and lower generation probabilities than non-associated chains that were equally common. Because counts were too low, some 17 rarely observed V segments, including chromosome 9 orphons, were excluded from the earlier analysis of 587 of the donors. According to a later genetic analysis, donors in an Asian-associated ancestry cluster had fewer N-insertions in productive TCRs than the approximately 700-donor mean. In this cohort, only TCR beta chains were sequenced, and detectable features were limited by the absence of alpha or paired-chain data. Most TCR sequences were seen in very few donors, while some public TCRs were found in many individuals.

The receptor library was made with the immunoSEQ multiplex PCR assay. The multiplex PCR relied on a mix of 60 forward primers for TCR Vbeta segments and 13 reverse primers for TCR Jbeta segments. The CDR3 region of rearranged TCR beta genes was amplified from genomic DNA by a multiplex PCR assay. On the Illumina HiSeq System, the amplified TCR beta libraries were sequenced as 87-base-pair reads. As for how the authors treated the data: A later analysis tallied some 79 million unique TCR beta chains across the 660 or so repertoires, and approximately 12 million of those chains were shared by two or more donors. A nearest-neighbor algorithm error-corrected the raw reads and collapsed the reads into unique sequences, merging closely related sequences to remove PCR and sequencing errors. V, D and J gene segments were assigned by aligning CDR3 sequences to IMGT reference sequences. Each retained sequence needed at least a six-nucleotide match to both a V gene segment and a J gene segment. A rearrangement was called productive if the CDR3 had no stop codons and remained in frame with V and J, and every other rearrangement was called non-productive. Following IMGT convention, CDR3 was defined as the stretch from the second conserved V-encoded cysteine up to the conserved J-encoded phenylalanine. The earlier analysis of roughly 590 of the donors excluded any sequence lacking an unambiguous match to a single V gene segment. An earlier analysis of 450 to 650 of the donors called V segments functional above 56.7% productive rearrangements and segregating when the between-donor standard deviation exceeded 5%. A statistical classification framework was built to diagnose cytomegalovirus status from the catalog of TCR beta chain sequences. V and J gene assignment, in a later analysis, came from comparing TCR nucleotide sequences with IMGT/GENE-DB human TR gene sequences. A later analysis assigned CDR3 sequences and most-parsimonious VDJ recombination scenarios with the TCRdist pipeline. In a later analysis, each TCR beta chain was defined by its CDR3 amino acid sequence together with its V-gene family, and reads lacking a unique V-gene family were excluded. As a way to deal with suspected cross-contamination and a sequencing artifact, a later analysis dropped 500 to 700 nucleotide sequences that were highly shared and had low generation probability. For each public chain, a later analysis derived a clonal expansion index from normalized ranks of inferred template counts within each repertoire. Generation probabilities in a later analysis came from a VDJ recombination model fitted to out-of-frame rearrangements, and those results were checked against IGoR. Hypergeometric tests were used in a later analysis to score TCR-TCR, TCR-HLA and TCR-CMV co-occurrence, with a repertoire-size bias correction applied to the TCR pairs. A later analysis estimated false discovery rates by permuting HLA or CMV assignments 20 times. In a later analysis, co-occurring TCRs were grouped with DBSCAN, and TCRdist sequence similarity was added when clustering was performed within HLA-allele-positive subsets. For co-occurrence clustering, repertoires with fewer than 30,000 or more than 120,000 public chains were excluded, along with roughly 5 repertoires with anomalous nucleotide sharing. TCRdb took this table from immuneACCESS and kept in-frame rearrangements with V and J called. Such tables lack part of the clones; where checked against another copy, unresolved V genes explain under half of the gap, and the rest is unexplained. V and J calls and clone size are copied from that table; D and trimming were computed from the DNA. A total of just under 95,000 clones appear in this sample, more than 75% of them only once. The top ten hold approximately 10% of the sample.

Notes on this clone: This clone's antigen is unknown. No base quality information exists; no much larger clone differs at one position.

V lost 4 bases and J lost 3 bases; the stretch between them is 13 bases long. Sequences LNHDA (CDR1) and SQIVND (CDR2) are obtained from the germline V gene (reference sequence). The CDR3 holds 14 amino acids from the cysteine to the phenylalanine. Only CDR3 DNA is held: 42 bases, read in frame from base 1. In total, more than 500 healthy bone marrow donors made up the cohort. All cohort members were sampled while nominally healthy, although unrecorded immune exposures were likely present. CMV serostatus was recorded as positive for some 300 and negative for about half of the 666 cohort members, whereas no CMV serostatus was recorded for the donor in question. Every donor gave a peripheral blood sample, and the peripheral blood mononuclear cells from that sample were used for TCR beta sequencing. Genomic DNA was extracted from the blood cell samples with the Qiagen DNeasy Blood Extraction Kit.

The chain links TRBV19 with TRBJ2-7, with a weak D call of TRBD1 (5 bases match). Sequenced: PBMCs. This clonotype was sampled from a human donor in good health. This receptor carries the CDR3 CASSNPGHGYEQYF. The sequenced DNA: TGTGCCAGTAGTAATCCAGGACATGGCTACGAGCAGTACTTC.